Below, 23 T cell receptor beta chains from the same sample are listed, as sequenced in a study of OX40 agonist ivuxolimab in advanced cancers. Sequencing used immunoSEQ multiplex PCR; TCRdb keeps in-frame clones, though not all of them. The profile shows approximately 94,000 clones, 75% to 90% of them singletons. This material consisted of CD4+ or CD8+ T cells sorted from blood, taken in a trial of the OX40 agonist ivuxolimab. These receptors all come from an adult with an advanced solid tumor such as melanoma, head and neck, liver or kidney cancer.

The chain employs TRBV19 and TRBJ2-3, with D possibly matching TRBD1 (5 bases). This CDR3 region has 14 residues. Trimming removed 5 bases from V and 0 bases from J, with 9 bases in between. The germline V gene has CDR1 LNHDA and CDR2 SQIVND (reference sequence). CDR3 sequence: CASSSQGSTDTQYF. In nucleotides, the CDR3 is TGTGCCAGTAGTTCGCAGGGTAGCACAGATACGCAGTATTTT.

This chain's CDR3 is CASSLGSGRQTNEKLFF. The CDR3 bases are TGTGCCAGCAGCTTAGGATCGGGGCGGCAGACTAATGAAAAACTGTTTTTT. V gene TRBV7-9 combines with J gene TRBJ1-4, with TRBD1 as a possible D gene (5 bases). The CDR3 has 17 residues. The V end was cut by 1 base, the J end by 2 bases, with 14 bases between. CDR1 is SEHNR, CDR2 FQNEAQ, per germline (reference sequence).

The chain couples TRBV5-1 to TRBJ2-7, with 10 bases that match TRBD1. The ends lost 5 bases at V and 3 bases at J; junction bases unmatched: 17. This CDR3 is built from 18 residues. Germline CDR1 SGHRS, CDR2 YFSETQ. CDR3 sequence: CASRGTGESGSYYYEQYF. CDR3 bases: TGCGCCAGCAGGGGGACAGGGGAGAGCGGGAGCTACTACTACGAGCAGTACTTC.

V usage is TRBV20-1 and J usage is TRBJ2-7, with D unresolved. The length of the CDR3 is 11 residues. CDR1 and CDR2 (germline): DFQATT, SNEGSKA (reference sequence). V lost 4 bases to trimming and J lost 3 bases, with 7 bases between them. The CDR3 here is CSAILIYEQYF. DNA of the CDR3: TGCAGTGCTATCCTGATCTACGAGCAGTACTTC.

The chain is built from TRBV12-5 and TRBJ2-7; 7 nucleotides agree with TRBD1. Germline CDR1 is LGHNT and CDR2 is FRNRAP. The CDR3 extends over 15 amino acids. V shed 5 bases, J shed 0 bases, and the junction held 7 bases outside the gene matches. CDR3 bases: TGTGCTAGTGGTCCTCGGACAGGTTTCTCCTACGAGCAGTACTTC. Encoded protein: CASGPRTGFSYEQYF.

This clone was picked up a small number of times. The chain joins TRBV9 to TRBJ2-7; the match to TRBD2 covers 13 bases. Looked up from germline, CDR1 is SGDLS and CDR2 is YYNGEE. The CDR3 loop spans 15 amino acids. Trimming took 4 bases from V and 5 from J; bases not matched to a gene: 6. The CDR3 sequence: CASSIRTSGRNEQYF. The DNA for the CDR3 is TGTGCCAGCAGCATACGGACTAGCGGGAGAAACGAGCAGTACTTC.

This CDR3 is CASSLAFRQGINGYTF. In DNA form, the CDR3 reads TGCGCCAGCAGCTTGGCGTTCAGGCAGGGAATAAATGGCTACACCTTC. The chain has TRBV5-1 and TRBJ1-2, with D tentatively TRBD1 (5 bases). The CDR3 totals 16 residues. Between the trimmed V and J ends, which lost 0 bases and 6 bases, there was a span of 18 bases. CDR1 and CDR2 (germline): SGHRS, YFSETQ.

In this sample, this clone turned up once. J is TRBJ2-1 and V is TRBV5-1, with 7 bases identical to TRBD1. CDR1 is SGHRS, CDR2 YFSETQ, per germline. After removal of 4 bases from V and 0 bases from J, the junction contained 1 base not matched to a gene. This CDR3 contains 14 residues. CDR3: CASSGTVSYNEQFF. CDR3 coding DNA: TGCGCCAGCAGCGGGACAGTCTCCTACAATGAGCAGTTCTTC. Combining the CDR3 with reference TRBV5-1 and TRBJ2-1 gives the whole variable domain KAGVTQTPRYLIKTRGQQVTLSCSPISGHRSVSWYQQTPGQGLQFLFEYFSETQRNKGNFPGRFSGRQFSNSRSEMNVSTLELGDSALYLCASSGTVSYNEQFFGPGTRLTVL.

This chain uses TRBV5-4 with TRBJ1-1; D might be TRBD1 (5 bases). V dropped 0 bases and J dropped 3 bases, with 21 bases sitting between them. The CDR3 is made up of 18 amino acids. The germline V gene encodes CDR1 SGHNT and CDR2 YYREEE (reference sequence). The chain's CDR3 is CASSLARGGTRGYTEAFF. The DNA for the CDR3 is TGTGCCAGCAGCTTGGCCCGGGGGGGAACGCGGGGATACACTGAAGCTTTCTTT. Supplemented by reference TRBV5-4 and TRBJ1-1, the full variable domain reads ETGVTQSPTHLIKTRGQQVTLRCSSQSGHNTVSWYQQALGQGPQFIFQYYREEENGRGNFPPRFSGLQFPNYSSELNVNALELDDSALYLCASSLARGGTRGYTEAFFGQGTRLTVV.

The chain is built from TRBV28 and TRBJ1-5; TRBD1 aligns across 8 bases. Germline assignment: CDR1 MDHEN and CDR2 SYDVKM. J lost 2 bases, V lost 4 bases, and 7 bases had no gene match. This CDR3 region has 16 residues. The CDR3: CASSSLPGGGNQPQHF. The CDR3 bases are TGTGCCAGCAGTTCCCTCCCAGGGGGCGGCAATCAGCCCCAGCATTTT.

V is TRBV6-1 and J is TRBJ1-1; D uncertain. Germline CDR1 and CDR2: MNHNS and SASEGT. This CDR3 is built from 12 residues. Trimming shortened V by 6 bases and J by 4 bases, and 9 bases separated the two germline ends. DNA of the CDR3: TGTGCCAGCAGCCTTTTACGCACTGAAGCTTTCTTT. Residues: CASSLLRTEAFF.

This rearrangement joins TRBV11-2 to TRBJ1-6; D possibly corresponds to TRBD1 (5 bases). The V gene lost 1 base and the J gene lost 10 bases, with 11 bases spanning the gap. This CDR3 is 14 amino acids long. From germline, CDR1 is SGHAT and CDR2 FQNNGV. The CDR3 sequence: CASSLAGYVSPLHF. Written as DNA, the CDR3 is TGTGCCAGCAGCTTAGCAGGGTACGTGTCACCCCTCCACTTT.

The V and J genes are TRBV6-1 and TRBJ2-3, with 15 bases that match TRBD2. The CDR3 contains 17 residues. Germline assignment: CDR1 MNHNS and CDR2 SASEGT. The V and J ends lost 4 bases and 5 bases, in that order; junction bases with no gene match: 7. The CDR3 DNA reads TGTGCCAGCAGTGCCTGGACTAGCGGGAGGGCCTTAGATACGCAGTATTTT. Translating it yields CASSAWTSGRALDTQYF.

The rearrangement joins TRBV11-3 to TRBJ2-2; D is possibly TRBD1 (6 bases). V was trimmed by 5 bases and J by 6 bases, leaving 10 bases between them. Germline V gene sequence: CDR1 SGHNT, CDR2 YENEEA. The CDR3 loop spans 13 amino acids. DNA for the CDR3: TGTGCCAGCAGCCTACAGGGATCCGGGGAGCTGTTTTTT. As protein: CASSLQGSGELFF.

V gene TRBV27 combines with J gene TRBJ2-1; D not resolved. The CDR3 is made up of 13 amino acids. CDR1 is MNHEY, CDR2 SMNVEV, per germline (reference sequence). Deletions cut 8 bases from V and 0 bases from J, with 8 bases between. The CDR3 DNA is TGTGCCAGCCGACCGAGCTCCTACAATGAGCAGTTCTTC. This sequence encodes CASRPSSYNEQFF.

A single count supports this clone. This CDR3 is CATSRDGLGAFF. The CDR3 nucleotides read TGTGCCACCAGCAGAGATGGCCTTGGGGCTTTCTTT. V gene TRBV15 combines with J gene TRBJ1-1; D gene uncertain. The CDR3 spans 12 residues. CDR1 and CDR2 from the germline V gene are LNHNV and YYDKDF (reference sequence). The germline V and J ends were trimmed by 0 bases and 11 bases, with 10 bases remaining between them.

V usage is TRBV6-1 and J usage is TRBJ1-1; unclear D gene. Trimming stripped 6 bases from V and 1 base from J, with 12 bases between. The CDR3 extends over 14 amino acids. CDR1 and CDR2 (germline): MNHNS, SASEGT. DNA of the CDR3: TGTGCCAGCAGAGATCACCGACAGAACACTGAAGCTTTCTTT. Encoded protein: CASRDHRQNTEAFF.

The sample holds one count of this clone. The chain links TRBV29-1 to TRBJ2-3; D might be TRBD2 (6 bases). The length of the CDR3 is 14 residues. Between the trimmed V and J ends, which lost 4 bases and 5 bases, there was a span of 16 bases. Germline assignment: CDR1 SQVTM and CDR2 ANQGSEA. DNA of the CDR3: TGCAGCGTTGTCGCCGCGGGGCTGCGAGATACGCAGTATTTT. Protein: CSVVAAGLRDTQYF.

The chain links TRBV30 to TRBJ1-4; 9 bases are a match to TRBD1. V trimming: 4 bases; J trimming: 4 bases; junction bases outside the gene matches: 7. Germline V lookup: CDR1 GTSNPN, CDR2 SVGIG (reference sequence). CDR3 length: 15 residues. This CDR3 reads CAWTPGQGLNEKLFF. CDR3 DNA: TGTGCCTGGACTCCGGGACAGGGACTTAATGAAAAACTGTTTTTT.

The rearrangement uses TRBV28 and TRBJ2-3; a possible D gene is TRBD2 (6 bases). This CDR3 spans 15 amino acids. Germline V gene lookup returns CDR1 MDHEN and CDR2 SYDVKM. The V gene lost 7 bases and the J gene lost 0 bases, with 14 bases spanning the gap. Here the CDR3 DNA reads TGTGCCAGCACGGAGGGACCTTATAGCACAGATACGCAGTATTTT. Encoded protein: CASTEGPYSTDTQYF.

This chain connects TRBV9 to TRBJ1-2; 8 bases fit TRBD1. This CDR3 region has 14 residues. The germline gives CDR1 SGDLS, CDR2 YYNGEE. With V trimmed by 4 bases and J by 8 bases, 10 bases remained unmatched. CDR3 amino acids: CASSSWTGNRGYTF. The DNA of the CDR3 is TGTGCCAGCAGCTCCTGGACAGGGAACAGAGGCTACACCTTC.

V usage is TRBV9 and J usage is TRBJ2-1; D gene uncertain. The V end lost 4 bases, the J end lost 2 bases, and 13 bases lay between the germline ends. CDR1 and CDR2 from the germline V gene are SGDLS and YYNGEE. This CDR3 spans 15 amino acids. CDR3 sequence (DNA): TGTGCCAGCAGCCCTTCGCTAGTGGCCTACAATGAGCAGTTCTTC. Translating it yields CASSPSLVAYNEQFF.

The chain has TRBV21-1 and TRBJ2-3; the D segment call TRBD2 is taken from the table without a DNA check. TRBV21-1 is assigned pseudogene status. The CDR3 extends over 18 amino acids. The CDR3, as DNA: TGTGCCAGCAGCAAAGGGGCAAACTGGGACTTTCCCGGGAATACGCAGTATTTT. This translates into CASSKGANWDFPGNTQYF.